This record concerns one T cell receptor (beta chain) sequence. This sample was taken from a study of shared clonotypes between healthy human individuals. The CDR3 is made up of 12 amino acids. Germline values: CDR1 MNHEY, CDR2 SMNVEV (reference sequence). V lost 5 bases and J lost 14; bases outside the gene matches: 6. Clones were sequenced by immunoSEQ multiplex PCR, and TCRdb holds only the in-frame ones, with some missing. This table has roughly 400,000 clones, about 96% appearing once. This sequence was found in a man younger than 40 in good health. The genes are TRBV27 and TRBJ2-1; the match to TRBD2 covers 10 bases. The sample taken for sequencing was memory CD8+ T cells sorted from blood. This sample's subset: CD45RO+ cells pooled with CCR7-negative TemRA cells. The CDR3 reads CASSPLAGAEFF. For the CDR3, the DNA is TGTGCCAGCAGTCCGCTAGCGGGAGCGGAGTTCTTC.